This note documents a single TCR beta chain sequence. What it binds is not known. This sample stems from a study of cytomegalovirus exposure and HLA in healthy donors. Overall study context: Assignment to the Caucasian-associated ancestry cluster applied to around 76% of the approximately 400 genotyped donors. The study's findings and limits: A list of 150 to 200 TCR beta chains associated with cytomegalovirus was given.

The PCR used 60 Vbeta and 13 Jbeta primers. Original handling: In a later analysis, around 10 million of tens of millions of unique beta chains occurred in at least two donors. The data were produced by immunoSEQ multiplex PCR, yet TCRdb's version contains in-frame clones alone and is incomplete. Clone size and the V and J calls come from that table; the DNA yielded D and trimming. The sample consists of over 90,000 clones, 65% to 85% of them appearing once. This CDR3 spans 16 amino acids. Trimming removed 5 bases from V and 5 bases from J; junction bases left unmatched: 10. Germline V gene sequence: CDR1 GTSNPN, CDR2 SVGIG (reference sequence).

The TCR was taken from a middle-aged man in good health and CMV-seropositive. The chain is built from TRBV30 and TRBJ2-2, with 11 nucleotides matching TRBD2. The sequencing sample was made of PBMCs. CDR3 sequence (DNA): TGTGCCTGGGGTACTAGCGGGAGAGGAAATACCGGGGAGCTGTTTTTT. Translating gives CAWGTSGRGNTGELFF.